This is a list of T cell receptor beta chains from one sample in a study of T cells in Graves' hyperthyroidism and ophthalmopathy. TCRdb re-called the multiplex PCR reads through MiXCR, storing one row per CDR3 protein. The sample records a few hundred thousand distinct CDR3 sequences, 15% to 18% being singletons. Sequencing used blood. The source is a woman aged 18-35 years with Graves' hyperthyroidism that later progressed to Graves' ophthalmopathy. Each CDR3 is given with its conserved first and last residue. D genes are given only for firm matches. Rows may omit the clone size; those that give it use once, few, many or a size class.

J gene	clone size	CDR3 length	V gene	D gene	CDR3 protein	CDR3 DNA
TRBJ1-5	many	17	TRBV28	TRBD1	CASTQGARRKSNQPQHF	TGTGCCAGCACGCAGGGGGCGCGAAGGAAGAGCAATCAGCCCCAGCATTTT
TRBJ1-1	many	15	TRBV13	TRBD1	CASSGRDRENTEAFF	TGTGCCAGCAGCGGCAGGGACAGAGAGAACACTGAAGCTTTCTTT
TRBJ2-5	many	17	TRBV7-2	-	CASSLWHLGGAQETQYF	TGTGCCAGCAGCTTATGGCATCTTGGGGGGGCCCAAGAGACCCAGTACTTC
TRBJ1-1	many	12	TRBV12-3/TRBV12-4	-	CASSPLGWTAFF	TGTGCCAGCAGCCCCCTTGGCTGGACGGCTTTCTTT
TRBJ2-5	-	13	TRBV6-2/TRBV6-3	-	CASNPLRSRTQYF	TGTGCCAGCAATCCCCTTCGGAGCCGAACCCAGTACTTC
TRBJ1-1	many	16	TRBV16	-	CASSQSHYVGNTEAFF	TGTGCCAGCAGCCAATCCCACTACGTCGGAAACACTGAAGCTTTCTTT
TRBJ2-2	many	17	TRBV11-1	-	CASSTYRGFYGGGELFF	TGTGCCAGCAGCACCTACAGAGGATTTTACGGAGGCGGGGAGCTGTTTTTT
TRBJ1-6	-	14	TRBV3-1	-	CASSQVGYNSPLHF	TGTGCCAGCAGCCAAGTAGGGTATAATTCACCCCTCCACTTT
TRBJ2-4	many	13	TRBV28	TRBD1	CASSWTGQNIQYF	TGTGCCAGCAGTTGGACAGGGCAAAACATTCAGTACTTC
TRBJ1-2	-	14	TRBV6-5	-	CASSSQGRNYGYTF	TGTGCCAGCAGTTCCCAGGGAAGGAACTATGGCTACACCTTC
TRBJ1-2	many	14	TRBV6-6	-	CASSYWGGVAGYTF	TGTGCCAGCAGTTACTGGGGGGGAGTAGCTGGCTACACCTTC
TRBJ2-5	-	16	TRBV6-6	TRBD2	CASSYSLAGLPETQYF	TGTGCCAGCAGTTACTCACTAGCGGGGCTCCCAGAGACCCAGTACTTC
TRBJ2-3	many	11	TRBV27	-	CASGRADTQYF	TGTGCCAGCGGGCGGGCAGATACGCAGTATTTT
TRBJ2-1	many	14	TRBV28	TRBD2	CASSFPGLAIEQFF	TGTGCCAGCAGTTTCCCGGGACTAGCGATTGAGCAGTTCTTC
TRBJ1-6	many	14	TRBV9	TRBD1	CASSRGGENSPLHF	TGTGCCAGCAGCAGAGGGGGCGAAAATTCACCCCTCCACTTT
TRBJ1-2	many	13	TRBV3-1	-	CASSQTYSYGYTF	TGTGCCAGCAGCCAAACGTACAGCTATGGCTACACCTTC
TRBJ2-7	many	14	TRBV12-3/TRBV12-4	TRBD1	CASSRQGTSYEQYF	TGTGCCAGCAGTCGACAGGGGACCTCCTACGAGCAGTACTTC
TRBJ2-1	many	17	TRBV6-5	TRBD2	CASSYSKASGSTNEQFF	TGTGCCAGCAGTTACTCGAAGGCTAGCGGGAGCACCAATGAGCAGTTCTTC
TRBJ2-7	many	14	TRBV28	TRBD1	CASSDRGVAGEQYF	TGTGCCAGCAGTGACAGGGGCGTTGCGGGCGAGCAGTACTTC
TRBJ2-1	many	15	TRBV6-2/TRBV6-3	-	CASSYSPGTYNEQFF	TGTGCCAGCAGTTACTCCCCGGGAACCTACAATGAGCAGTTCTTC
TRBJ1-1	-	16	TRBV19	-	CAITHTRGGRDTEAFF	TGTGCCATTACTCACACCCGGGGGGGACGGGACACTGAAGCTTTCTTT
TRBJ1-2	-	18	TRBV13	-	CASSLARGGSNANYGYTF	TGTGCCAGCAGCTTAGCCCGGGGGGGCAGCAACGCTAACTATGGCTACACCTTC
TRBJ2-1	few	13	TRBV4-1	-	CASSPSGTGRQFF	TGCGCCAGCAGCCCATCGGGAACCGGGAGGCAGTTCTTC
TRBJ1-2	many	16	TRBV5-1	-	CASSSGEEERYYGYTF	TGCGCCAGCAGCTCGGGCGAGGAAGAACGCTACTATGGCTACACCTTC
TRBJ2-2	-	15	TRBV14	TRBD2	CASSQGSGRTGELFF	TGTGCCAGCAGCCAAGGTAGCGGGAGGACCGGGGAGCTGTTTTTT
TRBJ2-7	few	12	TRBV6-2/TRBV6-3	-	CASSQHSYEQYF	TGTGCCAGCAGCCAACACAGCTACGAGCAGTACTTC
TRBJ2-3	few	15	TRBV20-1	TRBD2	CSAGGLAASTDTQYF	TGCAGTGCTGGTGGACTAGCAGCTAGCACAGATACGCAGTATTTT
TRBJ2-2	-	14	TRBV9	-	CASSVQLNTGELFF	TGTGCCAGCAGCGTACAGCTGAACACCGGGGAGCTGTTTTTT
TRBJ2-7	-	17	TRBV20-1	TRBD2	CSARNSALVAGVNEQYF	TGCAGTGCTAGAAATTCTGCCCTTGTAGCGGGAGTAAACGAGCAGTACTTC
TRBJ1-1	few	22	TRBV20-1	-	CNPEALSLEVLVFLLRGEKAFF	TGCAACCCCGAAGCCCTTTCCCTCGAAGTTCTGGTCTTCCTTTTGAGGGGGGAGAAAGCTTTCTTT
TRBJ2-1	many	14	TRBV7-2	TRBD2	CASSSRGAYNEQFF	TGTGCCAGCAGCTCCCGGGGGGCCTACAATGAGCAGTTCTTC
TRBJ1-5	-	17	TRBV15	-	CATSRVPRDVGNQPQHF	TGTGCCACCAGCAGAGTTCCACGGGACGTGGGTAATCAGCCCCAGCATTTT
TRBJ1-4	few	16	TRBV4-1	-	CASSQEAGATNEKLFF	TGCGCCAGCAGCCAAGAAGCGGGTGCAACTAATGAAAAACTGTTTTTT
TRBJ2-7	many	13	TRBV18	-	CASSPLSDGEQYF	TGTGCCAGCTCACCACTTTCTGATGGGGAGCAGTACTTC
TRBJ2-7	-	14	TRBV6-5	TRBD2	CASSYGGVGYEQYF	TGTGCCAGCAGTTACGGGGGGGTTGGCTACGAGCAGTACTTC
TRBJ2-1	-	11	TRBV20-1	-	CSATQGGEQFF	TGCAGTGCTACCCAGGGAGGTGAGCAGTTCTTC
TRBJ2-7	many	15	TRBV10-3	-	CAISEFPRQSYEQYF	TGTGCCATCAGTGAGTTTCCCCGACAGTCCTACGAGCAGTACTTC
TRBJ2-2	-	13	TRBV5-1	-	CASSTGQTGELFF	TGCGCCAGCAGCACCGGACAGACCGGGGAGCTGTTTTTT
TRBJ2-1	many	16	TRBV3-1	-	CASSQESISQYNEQFF	TGTGCCAGCAGCCAAGAAAGTATTTCCCAATACAATGAGCAGTTCTTC
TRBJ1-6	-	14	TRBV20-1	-	CSASDPGDLSPLHF	TGCAGTGCTAGTGATCCCGGGGACCTCTCACCCCTCCACTTT
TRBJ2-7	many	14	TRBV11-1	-	CASSPGGKSYEQYF	TGTGCCAGCAGCCCCGGGGGTAAATCCTACGAGCAGTACTTC
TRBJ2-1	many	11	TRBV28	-	CASSFSFEQFF	TGTGCCAGCAGTTTTTCATTTGAGCAGTTCTTC
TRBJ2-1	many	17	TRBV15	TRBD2	CATSRGTSGSLYNEQFF	TGTGCCACCAGCAGAGGTACTAGCGGGAGTCTCTACAATGAGCAGTTCTTC
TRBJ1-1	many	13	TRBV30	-	CAWNGQLNTEAFF	TGTGCCTGGAACGGACAGTTGAACACTGAAGCTTTCTTT
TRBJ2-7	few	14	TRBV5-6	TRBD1	CASSLADREGEQYF	TGTGCCAGCAGCTTAGCCGACAGGGAAGGCGAGCAGTACTTC
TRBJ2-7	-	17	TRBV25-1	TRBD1	CAIIMNGTGEGSYEQYF	TGTGCCATCATTATGAACGGGACAGGGGAAGGCTCCTACGAGCAGTACTTC
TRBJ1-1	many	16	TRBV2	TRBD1	CASREGLRDREDEAFF	TGTGCCAGCAGAGAAGGATTAAGAGACAGGGAAGATGAAGCTTTCTTT